This TCR beta chain derives from a study of neurological immune-mediated disorders. Germline-derived CDR1 and CDR2 are DFQATT and SNEGSKA (reference sequence). The CDR3 length is 11 residues. V was cut by 7 bases and J by 2 bases, with 6 bases left in between. TCRdb itself ran the 5' RACE reads through MiXCR, one entry per CDR3 protein. Of about 59,000 distinct CDR3 sequences listed, approximately 12% are singletons. This clonotype was detected many times. Sequencing was performed on PBMCs. The sequence came from a woman aged 55-69 years with HTLV-1-associated myelopathy (HAM/TSP). This chain uses TRBV20-1 with TRBJ1-3; no clear D gene. The CDR3 region is CSGGAGNTIYF. In nucleotides, the CDR3 is TGCAGTGGCGGGGCTGGAAACACCATATATTTT.